The 27 T cell receptor beta chains listed next were all sequenced from one sample in a study of pediatric ulcerative colitis. Measured with immunoSEQ multiplex PCR; TCRdb has only the in-frame clones, and not every one. Here the sample spans around 61,000 clones, about nine tenths being singletons. What was sequenced was blood. The receptor set was obtained from a boy aged 5-17 years with severe ulcerative colitis.

The chain joins TRBV7-9 to TRBJ1-3, with 9 bases matching TRBD1. Looked up from germline, CDR1 is SEHNR and CDR2 is FQNEAQ (reference sequence). J lost 3 bases, V lost 4 bases, and 7 bases had no gene match. The CDR3 sequence is 16 residues long. The DNA for the CDR3 is TGTGCCAGCAGCTCAGCGGACAGGGGAGGTGGAAACACCATATATTTT. Translating it yields CASSSADRGGGNTIYF.

The chain carries TRBV25-1 and TRBJ1-6; 8 positions agree with TRBD1. The CDR3 has 17 amino acids. Trimming at V came to 0 bases and at J to 10 bases, leaving 11 bases not matched to a gene. Germline-derived CDR1 and CDR2 are MGHDK and SYGVNS. DNA for the CDR3: TGTGCCAGCAGTGAATATTCGCAGGGGGCCCCGGGGTCACCCCTCCACTTT. Translating it yields CASSEYSQGAPGSPLHF.

The chain recombines TRBV29-1 with TRBJ1-2, with TRBD1 matching 9 bases. Germline V lookup: CDR1 SQVTM, CDR2 ANQGSEA. The CDR3 has 13 amino acids. V lost 6 bases and J lost 4; bases outside the gene matches: 6. The chain's CDR3 is CSVTGGTTYGYTF. The CDR3 DNA follows: TGCAGCGTCACAGGGGGCACGACCTATGGCTACACCTTC.

J is TRBJ2-7 and V is TRBV29-1; 7 bases line up with TRBD1. The germline gives CDR1 SQVTM, CDR2 ANQGSEA. This CDR3 is built from 12 residues. Losses at the gene ends were 4 bases for V and 6 bases for J; bases not matched to a gene: 6. The CDR3 reads CSVVPGGGEQYF. The CDR3 DNA reads TGCAGCGTTGTGCCAGGGGGTGGCGAGCAGTACTTC.

The chain uses TRBV5-4 and TRBJ2-1, with D unresolved. There are 12 residues in the CDR3. Trimming pared 0 bases from V and 8 bases from J, leaving 6 bases between. Germline loops: CDR1 SGHNT, CDR2 YYREEE (reference sequence). The CDR3 sequence: CASSLDTDEQFF. CDR3 sequence (DNA): TGTGCCAGCAGCTTGGATACGGATGAGCAGTTCTTC. The full variable domain, in which reference TRBV5-4 and TRBJ2-1 provide the parts outside the CDR3, is ETGVTQSPTHLIKTRGQQVTLRCSSQSGHNTVSWYQQALGQGPQFIFQYYREEENGRGNFPPRFSGLQFPNYSSELNVNALELDDSALYLCASSLDTDEQFFGPGTRLTVL.

This rearrangement joins TRBV7-9 to TRBJ2-7; 9 bases are shared with TRBD1. The length of the CDR3 is 14 residues. Germline V gene data show CDR1 as SEHNR and CDR2 as FQNEAQ (reference sequence). With V trimmed by 4 bases and J by 5 bases, 6 bases remained unmatched. CDR3 sequence (DNA): TGTGCCAGCAGCTCGGGACAGGGTCTCGACGAGCAGTACTTC. It codes for CASSSGQGLDEQYF.

There are a few counts of this clone. The genes are TRBV2 and TRBJ2-2; D uncertain. Trimming took off 8 bases at V and 10 bases at J, with 8 bases between the two ends. This CDR3 is built from 10 residues. Germline CDR1 reads SNHLY; CDR2 reads FYNNEI. The CDR3: CASSAAELFF. CDR3 nucleotides: TGTGCCAGCTCCGCCGCGGAGCTGTTTTTT.

The chain is built from TRBV21-1 and TRBJ1-2; no check of the table's D call, TRBD1, against the DNA was made. TRBV21-1 is tagged as a pseudogene. The CDR3 spans 17 residues. The CDR3 spells CASSARDREIRGDGYTF. In nucleotides, the CDR3 is TGTGCCAGCAGCGCCCGGGACAGGGAAATTCGAGGGGATGGCTACACCTTC.

The rearrangement uses TRBV7-2 and TRBJ1-1; no firm D call. Germline loops: CDR1 SGHTA, CDR2 FQGNSA. The CDR3 has 11 residues. V was pared by 2 bases and J by 6 bases, with 4 bases between. CDR3 DNA: TGTGCCAGCAGCTTAAGTGCTGAAGCTTTCTTT. This sequence encodes CASSLSAEAFF.

This chain links TRBV7-9 with TRBJ1-1, with 7 bases lining up with TRBD1. With V trimmed by 3 bases and J by 1 base, 2 bases remained unmatched. Germline loops: CDR1 SEHNR, CDR2 FQNEAQ (reference sequence). The CDR3 spans 14 residues. The CDR3 DNA reads TGTGCCAGCAGCTTCGGACAGGAGAACACTGAAGCTTTCTTT. Its translation: CASSFGQENTEAFF.

The chain links TRBV4-1 to TRBJ2-3, with 15 positions matching TRBD2. The V and J ends lost 4 bases and 3 bases, in that order; junction bases with no gene match: 14. The germline V gene has CDR1 MGHRA and CDR2 YSYEKL. CDR3 length equals 20 residues. The CDR3 loop is CASSPLGLAGGPEGTDTQYF. The DNA for the CDR3 is TGCGCCAGCAGCCCTCTGGGACTAGCGGGAGGACCCGAGGGTACAGATACGCAGTATTTT.

V gene TRBV18 combines with J gene TRBJ2-7, with unresolved D. Germline V lookup: CDR1 KGHSH, CDR2 LQKENI. V lost 6 bases and J lost 2, with 14 bases in between. The CDR3 is made up of 14 amino acids. The chain's CDR3 is CASSTGPGPYEQYF. CDR3 nucleotide sequence: TGTGCCAGCTCCACCGGGCCGGGCCCCTACGAGCAGTACTTC.

This clone has a handful of counts. The chain links TRBV14 to TRBJ2-3; D ambiguous. CDR1 SGHDN and CDR2 FVKESK come from the germline V gene. Trimming left V 1 base short and J 3 bases short, with 17 bases between. This CDR3 has 17 residues. Written as DNA, the CDR3 is TGTGCCAGCAGCCAAGTTAAGCCTGATTCAGGTACAGATACGCAGTATTTT. It specifies CASSQVKPDSGTDTQYF.

The gene calls are TRBV7-9 and TRBJ1-1; tentatively, D is TRBD1 (6 bases). The V and J ends lost 2 bases and 3 bases respectively, with 22 bases between them. This CDR3 region has 18 residues. Germline loops: CDR1 SEHNR, CDR2 FQNEAQ (reference sequence). In DNA form, the CDR3 reads TGTGCCAGCAGCTTACAGTCACTGGGACACCTGAGGGACACTGAAGCTTTCTTT. The encoded protein is CASSLQSLGHLRDTEAFF.

This clone occurred once. The chain is built from TRBV18 and TRBJ2-3; 10 bases match TRBD2. This CDR3 region has 16 residues. The V gene end was trimmed by 3 bases and the J gene end by 3 bases; junction bases not matched to a gene: 6. The germline V gene has CDR1 KGHSH and CDR2 LQKENI. The CDR3 loop reads CASSPNLAGATDTQYF. CDR3 in DNA: TGTGCCAGCTCACCTAACCTAGCGGGAGCAACAGATACGCAGTATTTT.

This chain joins TRBV2 and TRBJ2-3; D call uncertain. Germline CDR1 reads SNHLY; CDR2 reads FYNNEI. This CDR3 comprises 14 residues. Trimming left V 4 bases short and J 0 bases short, with 8 bases between. The CDR3 loop reads CASSGQVSTDTQYF. The CDR3 DNA reads as TGTGCCAGCAGTGGTCAAGTAAGCACAGATACGCAGTATTTT. Supplemented by reference TRBV2 and TRBJ2-3, the full variable domain reads EPEVTQTPSHQVTQMGQEVILRCVPISNHLYFYWYRQILGQKVEFLVSFYNNEISEKSEIFDDQFSVERPDGSNFTLKIRSTKLEDSAMYFCASSGQVSTDTQYFGPGTRLTVL.

The chain is built from TRBV19 and TRBJ1-2; maybe TRBD1 (5 bases). This CDR3 is built from 11 residues. V lost 8 bases and J lost 2, with 6 bases in between. Germline-derived CDR1 and CDR2 are LNHDA and SQIVND (reference sequence). The CDR3 spells CASAGNYGYTF. The CDR3 nucleotides read TGTGCCAGTGCAGGGAACTATGGCTACACCTTC. Filled out from reference TRBV19 and TRBJ1-2, the complete variable domain reads DGGITQSPKYLFRKEGQNVTLSCEQNLNHDAMYWYRQDPGQGLRLIYYSQIVNDFQKGDIAEGYSVSREKKESFPLTVTSAQKNPTAFYLCASAGNYGYTFGSGTRLTVV.

The chain employs TRBV28 and TRBJ2-1, with 8 bases that match TRBD2. Unmatched junction bases numbered 8, after V lost 6 bases and J lost 7 bases. Germline V gene lookup returns CDR1 MDHEN and CDR2 SYDVKM. The CDR3 is made up of 14 amino acids. In nucleotides, the CDR3 is TGTGCCAGCAGAGAGAGACTAGCGCATAATGAGCAGTTCTTC. It encodes CASRERLAHNEQFF.

The chain recombines TRBV29-1 with TRBJ2-1; D is ambiguous. Trimming took off 3 bases at V and 8 bases at J, with 11 bases between the two ends. The CDR3 loop spans 12 amino acids. Germline V gives CDR1 SQVTM, CDR2 ANQGSEA. CDR3 protein: CSVDDPAHEQFF. CDR3 bases: TGCAGCGTTGACGACCCCGCCCATGAGCAGTTCTTC.

The chain is built from TRBV5-1 and TRBJ2-7, with 7 positions matching TRBD1. Germline V gives CDR1 SGHRS, CDR2 YFSETQ. This CDR3 region has 14 residues. With 0 bases clipped from V and 5 bases from J, the junction kept 5 bases outside the gene matches. The CDR3 coding sequence is TGCGCCAGCAGCTTGGGGGGACAGTTACACGAGCAGTACTTC. Translation: CASSLGGQLHEQYF.

This chain joins TRBV9 and TRBJ2-2; TRBD2 matches at 13 bases. Germline V gene sequence: CDR1 SGDLS, CDR2 YYNGEE. Unmatched junction bases numbered 13, after V lost 5 bases and J lost 0 bases. The CDR3 covers 20 residues. CDR3 nucleotides: TGTGCCAGCAGGGAGACCGGGACTAGCGGGACGTCGGCGAACACCGGGGAGCTGTTTTTT. It yields the protein CASRETGTSGTSANTGELFF.

A few counts support this clone. The gene calls are TRBV15 and TRBJ1-1; maybe TRBD1 (5 bases). V was cut by 5 bases and J by 8 bases, with 18 bases left in between. CDR1 and CDR2 from the germline V gene are LNHNV and YYDKDF (reference sequence). The CDR3 is 14 amino acids. This CDR3 is CATSESDGGEEAFF. The DNA of the CDR3 is TGTGCCACCAGCGAATCTGACGGGGGGGAGGAAGCTTTCTTT.

The chain recombines TRBV11-2 with TRBJ2-7, with 9 positions matching TRBD1. Trimming cost V 1 base and J 7 bases; bases outside gene matches: 8. This CDR3 comprises 15 residues. In germline, CDR1 is SGHAT, CDR2 FQNNGV. The CDR3 nucleotides read TGTGCCAGCAGCTTAGGGTTACAGGGGGCGGAAGAGCAGTACTTC. This gives the protein CASSLGLQGAEEQYF.

V and J are TRBV4-1 and TRBJ2-2, with D tentatively TRBD1 (6 bases). Trimming pared 3 bases from V and 6 bases from J, leaving 8 bases between. The CDR3 spans 13 residues. The V gene's germline CDR1 is MGHRA and CDR2 YSYEKL. The CDR3 DNA reads TGCGCCAGCAGCCACGGGACACCCGGGGAGCTGTTTTTT. Its translation: CASSHGTPGELFF.

This chain links TRBV12-5 with TRBJ2-7; 9 bases map to TRBD2. V was pared by 7 bases and J by 2 bases, with 6 bases of the junction left unmatched. The CDR3 runs 14 residues. CDR1 and CDR2 (germline): LGHNT, FRNRAP. CDR3 amino acids: CASEPSGVTYEQYF. The CDR3 nucleotides read TGTGCTAGTGAACCTAGCGGGGTGACCTACGAGCAGTACTTC.

V is TRBV7-9 and J is TRBJ1-2; D is unresolved. The V end was cut by 0 bases, the J end by 2 bases, with 7 bases between. In germline, CDR1 is SEHNR, CDR2 FQNEAQ (reference sequence). The CDR3 is 14 amino acids. The DNA for the CDR3 is TGTGCCAGCAGCTTAGCGCCCGGAAACTATGGCTACACCTTC. This encodes CASSLAPGNYGYTF.

This chain uses TRBV15 with TRBJ2-3; D may be TRBD1 or TRBD2 (5 bases each). Germline V lookup: CDR1 LNHNV, CDR2 YYDKDF (reference sequence). Trimming shortened V by 1 base and J by 2 bases, and 13 bases separated the two germline ends. The CDR3 has 16 residues. CDR3 sequence (DNA): TGTGCCACCAGCAGAGTCCGGGACGGCCTCACAGATACGCAGTATTTT. As protein: CATSRVRDGLTDTQYF.